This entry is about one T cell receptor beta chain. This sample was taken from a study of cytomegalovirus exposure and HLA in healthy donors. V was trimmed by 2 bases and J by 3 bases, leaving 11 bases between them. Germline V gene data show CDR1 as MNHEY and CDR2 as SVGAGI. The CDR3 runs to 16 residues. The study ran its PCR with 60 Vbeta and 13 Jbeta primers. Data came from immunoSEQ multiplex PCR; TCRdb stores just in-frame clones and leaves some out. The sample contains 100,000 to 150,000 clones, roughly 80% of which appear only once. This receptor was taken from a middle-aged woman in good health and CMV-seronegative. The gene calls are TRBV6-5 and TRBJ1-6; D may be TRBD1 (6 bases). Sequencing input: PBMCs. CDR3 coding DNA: TGTGCCAGCAGTTACGGGATGGACAGCTATAATTCACCCCTCCACTTT. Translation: CASSYGMDSYNSPLHF.